This T cell receptor (beta chain) derives from a study of neurological immune-mediated disorders. Time point described: longitudinal time-point 1 (baseline). Germline V CDR1 and CDR2: DFQATT, SNEGSKA (reference sequence). The V gene lost 6 bases and the J gene lost 1 base, with 16 bases spanning the gap. The CDR3 spans 15 residues. This clonotype was seen ten or more times. One entry per CDR3 protein, called by TCRdb with MiXCR from the 5' RACE reads. The sample lists roughly 75,000 distinct CDR3 sequences; 12% to 15% were seen once. The sequenced sample consisted of PBMCs. This receptor was taken from a female donor with HTLV-1-associated myelopathy (HAM/TSP). The chain combines TRBV20-1 with TRBJ2-4; D may be TRBD1 or TRBD2 (5 bases each). The CDR3 spells CSAPGTPGAKNIQYF. CDR3 in DNA: TGCAGTGCCCCGGGGACCCCTGGGGCCAAAAACATTCAGTACTTC.